This entry describes one TCR beta chain. Antigen unknown. Clones were sequenced by immunoSEQ multiplex PCR, and TCRdb holds only the in-frame ones, with some missing. The table lists over a million clones, roughly 98% of them singletons. The J segment lost 2 bases and the V segment lost 6 bases, leaving 7 bases of the junction unmatched. The CDR3 totals 14 residues. Germline CDR1 is SGHNT and CDR2 is YYREEE (reference sequence). These data originate in a study of shared clonotypes between healthy human individuals. Overall study context: Used for every donor were three CD4 naive, three CD4 memory, two CD8 naive and one CD8 memory plate.

CD45RA-negative memory and CD45RA+ naive subsets were split from the CD4+ cells. Study-level points and caveats: Expectations were that clonotype sharing among donors would be affected by sequencing depth. At large depth, rarefaction still showed sorted-subset sequencing to be incomplete.

Source material: naive CD4+ T cells sorted from blood. The subset: CD45RA+ positively selected. This chain uses TRBV5-4 with TRBJ2-5, with TRBD2 matching over 7 bases. This receptor was taken from a man aged 25 to 45 in good health. CDR3 region: CASTSGGLQETQYF. In DNA form, the CDR3 reads TGTGCCAGCACCTCCGGGGGACTACAAGAGACCCAGTACTTC.